This T cell receptor (beta chain) was profiled in a study of CD8+ T cells in alopecia areata. On the study more broadly: Scalp area affected, as a percentage, set the severity score of treated patients.

Germline trimming cut 5 bases from V and 7 bases from J; bases unmatched to any gene: 12. Germline V gene lookup returns CDR1 SGHTA and CDR2 FQGNSA. The CDR3 length is 15 residues. Study results and limitations: Normal-skin resident alphabeta T cells also appear among scalp sample sequences.

As to treatment: oral pan-JAK inhibitor, 5-10 mg twice daily. Researchers took lesional scalp punch biopsies and peripheral blood from people who were alopecia areata patients. Remarks on this clone: The antigen is undetermined.

cDNA prepared by RNA extraction and subsequent reverse transcription served as the template for sequencing. Repertoires were generated with immunoSEQ multiplex PCR, while TCRdb's copy carries only in-frame clones and drops some. The sample includes 110,000 or so clones, 56% of them seen just once. The rearrangement links TRBV7-2 to TRBJ2-7; 9 positions agree with TRBD1. The receptor was derived from a human donor with alopecia areata. Material: CD4+ T cells sorted from blood, obtained at week 24, from a patient treated with tofacitinib. CDR3 region: CASSPRTGDVREQYF. The DNA for the CDR3 is TGTGCCAGCAGCCCTCGGACAGGGGATGTCCGGGAGCAGTACTTC.